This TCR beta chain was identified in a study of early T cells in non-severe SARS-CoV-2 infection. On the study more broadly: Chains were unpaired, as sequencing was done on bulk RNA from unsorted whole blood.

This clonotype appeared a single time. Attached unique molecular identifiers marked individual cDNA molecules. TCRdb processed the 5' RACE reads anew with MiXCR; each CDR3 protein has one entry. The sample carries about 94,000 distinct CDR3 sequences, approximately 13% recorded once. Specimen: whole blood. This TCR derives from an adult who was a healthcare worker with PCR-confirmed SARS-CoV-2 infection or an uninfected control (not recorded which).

The DNA for the CDR3 is TGTGCCAGCAGCGTAGGGGGCGGGGTGAACACTGAAGCTTTCTTT. It encodes CASSVGGGVNTEAFF. V and J are TRBV9 and TRBJ1-1; tentatively, D is TRBD1 (5 bases). From germline, CDR1 is SGDLS and CDR2 YYNGEE. Trimming cost V 0 bases and J 0 bases, with 9 bases left between them. The CDR3 loop spans 15 amino acids. Full variable domain (missing parts from reference TRBV9 and TRBJ1-1): DSGVTQTPKHLITATGQRVTLRCSPRSGDLSVYWYQQSLDQGLQFLIQYYNGEERAKGNILERFSAQQFPDLHSELNLSSLELGDSALYFCASSVGGGVNTEAFFGQGTRLTVV.